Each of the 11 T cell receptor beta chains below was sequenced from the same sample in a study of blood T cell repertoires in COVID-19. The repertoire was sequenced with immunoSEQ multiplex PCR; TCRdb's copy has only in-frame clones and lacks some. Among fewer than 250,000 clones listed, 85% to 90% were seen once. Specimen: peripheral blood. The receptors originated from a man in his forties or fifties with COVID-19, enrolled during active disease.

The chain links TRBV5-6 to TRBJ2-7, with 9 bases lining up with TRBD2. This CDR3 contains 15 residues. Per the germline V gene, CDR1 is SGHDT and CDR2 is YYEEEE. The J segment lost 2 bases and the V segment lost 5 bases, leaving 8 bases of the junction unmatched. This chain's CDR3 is CASSPTSGRPYEQYF. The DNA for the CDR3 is TGTGCCAGCAGTCCGACTAGCGGTAGACCCTACGAGCAGTACTTC.

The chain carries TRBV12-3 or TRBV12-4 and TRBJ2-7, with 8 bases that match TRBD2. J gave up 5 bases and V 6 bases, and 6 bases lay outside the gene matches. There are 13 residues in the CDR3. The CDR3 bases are TGTGCCAGCAGAAGCGGGAGATCGAACGAGCAGTACTTC. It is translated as CASRSGRSNEQYF.

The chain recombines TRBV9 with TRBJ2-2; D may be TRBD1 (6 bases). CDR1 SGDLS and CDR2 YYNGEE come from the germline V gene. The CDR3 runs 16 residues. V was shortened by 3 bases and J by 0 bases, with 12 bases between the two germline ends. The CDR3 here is CASSEGWTANTGELFF. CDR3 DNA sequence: TGTGCCAGCAGCGAGGGGTGGACAGCGAACACCGGGGAGCTGTTTTTT.

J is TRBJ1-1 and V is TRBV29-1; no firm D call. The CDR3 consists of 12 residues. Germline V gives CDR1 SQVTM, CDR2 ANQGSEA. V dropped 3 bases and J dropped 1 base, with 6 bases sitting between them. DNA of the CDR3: TGCAGCGTTGACAAGAGGAACACTGAAGCTTTCTTT. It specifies CSVDKRNTEAFF.

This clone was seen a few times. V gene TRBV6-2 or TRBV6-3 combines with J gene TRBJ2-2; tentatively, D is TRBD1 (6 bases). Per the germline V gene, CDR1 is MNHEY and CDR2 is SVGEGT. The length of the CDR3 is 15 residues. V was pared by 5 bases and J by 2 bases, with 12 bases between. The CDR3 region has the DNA TGTGCCAGCAGTCAGATACAGGGTAACACCGGGGAGCTGTTTTTT. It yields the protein CASSQIQGNTGELFF.

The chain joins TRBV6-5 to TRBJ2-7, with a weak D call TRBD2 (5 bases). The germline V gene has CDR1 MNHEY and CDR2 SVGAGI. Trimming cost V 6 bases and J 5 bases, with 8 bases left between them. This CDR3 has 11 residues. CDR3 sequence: CASSSGNEQYF. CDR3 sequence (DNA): TGTGCCAGCAGCTCCGGGAACGAGCAGTACTTC.

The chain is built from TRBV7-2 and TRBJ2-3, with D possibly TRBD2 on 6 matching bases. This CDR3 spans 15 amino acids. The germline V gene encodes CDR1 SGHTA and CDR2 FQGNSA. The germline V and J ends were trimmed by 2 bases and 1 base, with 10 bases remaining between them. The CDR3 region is CASSLRGVGTDTQYF. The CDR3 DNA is TGTGCCAGCAGCTTACGCGGGGTCGGCACAGATACGCAGTATTTT.

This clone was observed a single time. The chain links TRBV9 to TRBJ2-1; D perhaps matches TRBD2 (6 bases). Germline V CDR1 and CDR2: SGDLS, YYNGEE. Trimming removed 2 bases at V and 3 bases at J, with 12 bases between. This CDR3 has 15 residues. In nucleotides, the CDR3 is TGTGCCAGCAGCGTCGGAGGGAACGTCTACAATGAGCAGTTCTTC. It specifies CASSVGGNVYNEQFF.

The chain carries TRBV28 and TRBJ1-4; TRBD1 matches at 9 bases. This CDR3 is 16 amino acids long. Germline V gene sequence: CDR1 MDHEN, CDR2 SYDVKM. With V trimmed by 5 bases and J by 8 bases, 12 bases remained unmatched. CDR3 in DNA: TGTGCCAGCAGTCGTAAAGGACAGGGGCTTAGGGAAAAACTGTTTTTT. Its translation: CASSRKGQGLREKLFF.

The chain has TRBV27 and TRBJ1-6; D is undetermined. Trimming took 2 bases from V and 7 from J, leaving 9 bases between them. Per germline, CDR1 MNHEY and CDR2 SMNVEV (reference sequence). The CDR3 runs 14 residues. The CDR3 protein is CASSLGARNSPLHF. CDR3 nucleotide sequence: TGTGCCAGCAGTTTAGGTGCTCGGAATTCACCCCTCCACTTT.

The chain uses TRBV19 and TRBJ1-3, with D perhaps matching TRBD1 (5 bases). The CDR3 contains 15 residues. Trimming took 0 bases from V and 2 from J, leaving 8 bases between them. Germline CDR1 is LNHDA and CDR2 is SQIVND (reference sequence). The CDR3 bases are TGTGCCAGTAGTATAGATCGGACAACTGGAAACACCATATATTTT. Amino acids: CASSIDRTTGNTIYF.